This TCR beta chain comes out of a study of Graves' ophthalmopathy and Graves' hyperthyroidism. The TCR beta CDR3 regions underwent amplification from RNA transcripts. First-round RT-PCR employed HTBI primers, with a second-round multiplex PCR after it. Using its own MiXCR run on the multiplex PCR reads, TCRdb lists one record per CDR3 protein. There are around 1,200,000 distinct CDR3 sequences in the sample; about 38% occur only once, and 11% lies in the top ten. The CDR3 has 15 amino acids. V dropped 6 bases and J dropped 9; count of bases not matched to a gene: 13. The receptor was isolated from an adult man with Graves' hyperthyroidism. This chain connects TRBV12-3 or TRBV12-4 to TRBJ2-2; 7 nucleotides match TRBD1. Sequencing input: peripheral blood or thyroid tissue (not recorded which). The CDR3 here is CASRTTGMILRELFF. The CDR3 region has the DNA TGTGCCAGCAGAACGACAGGGATGATTCTACGGGAGCTGTTTTTT.